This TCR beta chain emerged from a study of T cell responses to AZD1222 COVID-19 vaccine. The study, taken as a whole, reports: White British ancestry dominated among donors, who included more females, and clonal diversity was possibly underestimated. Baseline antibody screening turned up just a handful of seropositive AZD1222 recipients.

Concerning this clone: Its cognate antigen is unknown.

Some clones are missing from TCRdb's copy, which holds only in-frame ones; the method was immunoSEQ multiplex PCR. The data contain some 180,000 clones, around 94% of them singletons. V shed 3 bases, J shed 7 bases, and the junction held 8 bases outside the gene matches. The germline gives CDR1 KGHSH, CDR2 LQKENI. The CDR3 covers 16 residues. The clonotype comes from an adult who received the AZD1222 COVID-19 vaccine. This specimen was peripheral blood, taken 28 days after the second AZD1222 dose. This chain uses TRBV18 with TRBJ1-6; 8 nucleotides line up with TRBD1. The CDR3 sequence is CASSPGQGQVNSPLHF. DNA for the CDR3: TGTGCCAGCTCACCCGGCCAGGGACAGGTGAATTCACCCCTCCACTTT.